Listed here are 18 T cell receptor beta chains from one sample, sequenced in a study of T cells in Graves' hyperthyroidism and ophthalmopathy. Researchers amplified the TCR beta CDR3 regions from RNA transcripts. A first-round RT-PCR of the TCR CDR3 used the HTBI primer set. TCRdb reprocessed the multiplex PCR reads via MiXCR and lists one record per CDR3 protein. The sample yields around 340,000 distinct CDR3 sequences, roughly 13% seen once. Sample: blood. The receptors derive from a woman younger than 45 with Graves' hyperthyroidism.

This clonotype was detected a few times. V and J are TRBV20-1 and TRBJ2-7; TRBD2 matches at 11 bases. There are 16 residues in the CDR3. V lost 6 bases and J lost 6; bases outside the gene matches: 16. Per the germline V gene, CDR1 is DFQATT and CDR2 is SNEGSKA (reference sequence). The DNA of the CDR3 is TGCAGTGCGCTCGCCCCTAGCGGGAGGCTGGATCTCGAGCAGTACTTC. Translated, it gives CSALAPSGRLDLEQYF.

This clonotype occurred a few times. This chain uses TRBV14 with TRBJ2-7; TRBD2 aligns across 7 bases. V gave up 2 bases and J gave up 2 bases; unmatched junction bases: 9. The CDR3 is 16 residues long. Looked up from germline, CDR1 is SGHDN and CDR2 is FVKESK. The CDR3 loop is CASSQQILGLPYEQYF. The CDR3 coding sequence is TGTGCCAGCAGCCAACAGATACTGGGACTACCCTACGAGCAGTACTTC. Full variable domain (rest looked up from reference TRBV14 and TRBJ2-7): EAGVTQFPSHSVIEKGQTVTLRCDPISGHDNLYWYRRVMGKEIKFLLHFVKESKQDESGMPNNRFLAERTGGTYSTLKVQPAELEDSGVYFCASSQQILGLPYEQYFGPGTRLTVT.

The chain uses TRBV30 and TRBJ1-5; D is ambiguous. V was trimmed by 2 bases and J by 0 bases, leaving 8 bases between them. The CDR3 has 14 amino acids. In germline, CDR1 is GTSNPN, CDR2 SVGIG (reference sequence). CDR3 in DNA: TGTGCCTGGAGTTCAGGTTATAGCAATCAGCCCCAGCATTTT. Protein: CAWSSGYSNQPQHF.

This clonotype was detected many times. The V and J genes are TRBV2 and TRBJ2-7; a weak D match, TRBD1 (6 bases). Germline lookup yields CDR1 SNHLY and CDR2 FYNNEI. This CDR3 contains 13 residues. V was shortened by 5 bases and J by 1 base, with 9 bases between the two germline ends. The CDR3 nucleotides read TGTGCCAGCAGTAGAGGACAGTCCTACGAGCAGTACTTC. It is translated as CASSRGQSYEQYF.

This clonotype turned up a few times. The CDR3 DNA sequence: TGTGCCAGCAGCCGGCGTCGGGGGGGGGAGGGTAATTCACCCCTCCACTTT. Its translation: CASSRRRGGEGNSPLHF. This rearrangement joins TRBV7-2 to TRBJ1-6, with TRBD1 as a possible D gene (5 bases). CDR1 is SGHTA, CDR2 FQGNSA, per germline. V lost 5 bases, J lost 6 bases, and 20 bases lay in between. The CDR3 extends over 17 amino acids.

This clonotype was recorded many times. The rearrangement joins TRBV7-9 to TRBJ2-1, with 15 bases that match TRBD2. Germline-derived CDR1 and CDR2 are SEHNR and FQNEAQ (reference sequence). The ends lost 4 bases at V and 0 bases at J; junction bases unmatched: 10. This CDR3 is 20 amino acids long. Here the CDR3 reads CASSSPPGTSGRSSYNEQFF. The DNA for the CDR3 is TGTGCCAGCAGCTCCCCCCCCGGGACTAGCGGGAGGAGCTCCTACAATGAGCAGTTCTTC.

The chain carries TRBV3-1 and TRBJ2-7; 10 bases align to TRBD2. J lost 3 bases, V lost 4 bases, and 9 bases had no gene match. This CDR3 region has 16 residues. Per germline, CDR1 LGHDT and CDR2 YNNKEL (reference sequence). This CDR3 is CASSRLEASGSYEQYF. CDR3 in DNA: TGTGCCAGCAGCCGTCTGGAGGCTAGCGGGAGCTACGAGCAGTACTTC.

This clonotype was observed a few times. The rearrangement links TRBV14 to TRBJ1-2; the D is unclear. Germline V gives CDR1 SGHDN, CDR2 FVKESK. The CDR3 is 14 amino acids. The germline V and J ends were trimmed by 0 bases and 6 bases, with 11 bases remaining between them. This CDR3 is CASSQDNGPHGYTF. CDR3 bases: TGTGCCAGCAGCCAAGATAATGGTCCCCATGGCTACACCTTC.

This clonotype was seen repeatedly, ten times or more. V and J are TRBV7-2 and TRBJ2-1; D possibly matches TRBD1 or TRBD2 (7 bases each). The V gene's germline CDR1 is SGHTA and CDR2 FQGNSA. The CDR3 is 15 amino acids. V was pared by 1 base and J by 8 bases, with 15 bases between. CDR3 DNA sequence: TGTGCCAGCAGCTTAGTTCAGGGGGAGGGGGATGAGCAGTTCTTC. This gives the protein CASSLVQGEGDEQFF.

This clonotype was detected many times. The chain carries TRBV2 and TRBJ1-2; no clear D gene. The CDR3 extends over 12 amino acids. Deletions cut 6 bases from V and 7 bases from J, with 12 bases between. Germline values: CDR1 SNHLY, CDR2 FYNNEI. The chain's CDR3 is CASRRASAGYTF. The CDR3 DNA reads TGTGCCAGCAGGCGGGCGTCGGCTGGCTACACCTTC.

This clonotype was found a few times. V is TRBV7-9 and J is TRBJ2-1, with D unresolved. Per the germline V gene, CDR1 is SEHNR and CDR2 is FQNEAQ (reference sequence). CDR3 size: 15 residues. The V gene lost 2 bases and the J gene lost 2 bases, with 10 bases spanning the gap. The CDR3 protein is CASSLNLLTYNEQFF. The CDR3 coding sequence is TGTGCCAGCAGCTTAAATCTACTAACCTACAATGAGCAGTTCTTC.

The CDR3 DNA reads as TGTGCCATCAGTGAGATAGCGGGAACCTACGAGCAGTACTTC. As protein: CAISEIAGTYEQYF. The chain links TRBV10-3 to TRBJ2-7; 8 bases align to TRBD2. Germline loops: CDR1 ENHRY, CDR2 SYGVKD. V gave up 2 bases and J gave up 2 bases; unmatched junction bases: 2. There are 14 residues in the CDR3.

At least ten counts were recorded for this clonotype. The gene calls are TRBV6-1 and TRBJ2-5, with 10 bases identical to TRBD1. The CDR3 totals 14 residues. J gave up 5 bases and V 6 bases, and 6 bases lay outside the gene matches. Germline V gene data show CDR1 as MNHNS and CDR2 as SASEGT. This CDR3 reads CASRDRGVGETQYF. In DNA form, the CDR3 reads TGTGCCAGCAGGGACAGGGGGGTTGGGGAGACCCAGTACTTC.

There are many counts of this clonotype. This chain connects TRBV2 to TRBJ2-7; 7 positions agree with TRBD1. Losses at the gene ends were 6 bases for V and 3 bases for J; bases not matched to a gene: 8. The CDR3 is 14 amino acids. Germline CDR1 is SNHLY and CDR2 is FYNNEI. CDR3 nucleotides: TGTGCCAGCAGCGCCGGGACAGTTGACTACGAGCAGTACTTC. Translated: CASSAGTVDYEQYF.

Many counts were recorded for this clonotype. The J gene is TRBJ2-3, the V gene TRBV6-2 or TRBV6-3; 7 bases agree with TRBD2. CDR1 and CDR2 (germline): MNHEY, SVGEGT. V gave up 6 bases and J gave up 4 bases; unmatched junction bases: 7. This CDR3 spans 14 amino acids. CDR3 protein: CASSSGSGADTQYF. The CDR3, as DNA: TGTGCCAGCAGCTCCGGGAGCGGGGCAGATACGCAGTATTTT.

This chain links TRBV7-9 with TRBJ2-5, with 12 bases aligning to TRBD2. This CDR3 comprises 21 residues. Looked up from germline, CDR1 is SEHNR and CDR2 is FQNEAQ (reference sequence). Losses at the gene ends were 3 bases for V and 0 bases for J; bases not matched to a gene: 17. The CDR3 DNA reads as TGTGCCAGCAGCTTCCTCACTCTAGAGACTAGCGGGAGTTTTGACCAAGAGACCCAGTACTTC. This sequence encodes CASSFLTLETSGSFDQETQYF. Using reference TRBV7-9 and TRBJ2-5 for the parts outside the CDR3, the full variable domain is DTGVSQNPRHKITKRGQNVTFRCDPISEHNRLYWYRQTLGQGPEFLTYFQNEAQLEKSRLLSDRFSAERPKGSFSTLEIQRTEQGDSAMYLCASSFLTLETSGSFDQETQYFGPGTRLLVL.

As concerns this clonotype: A junction boundary mismatches the germline segment, possibly from a read error. The rearrangement joins TRBV6-5 to TRBJ1-3; D is uncertain. This CDR3 contains 16 residues. The germline V gene has CDR1 MNHEY and CDR2 SVGAGI. For the CDR3, the DNA is TGTGCCAGCAGTTTCTCTAGGGCAAGCGAAGGAAGCACCATATATTTT. This codes for CASSFSRASEGSTIYF.

In nucleotides, the CDR3 is TGCAGCGTTTCTTTCAGTCGGAACAATGAGCAGTTCTTC. Translating it yields CSVSFSRNNEQFF. The gene calls are TRBV29-1 and TRBJ2-1, with D hard to call. This CDR3 is built from 13 residues. Per the germline V gene, CDR1 is SQVTM and CDR2 is ANQGSEA. V was clipped by 5 bases and J by 5 bases, with 13 bases between them.